Sequencing of this T cell receptor (beta chain) was carried out in a study of blood T cell repertoires in COVID-19 (dated by TCRdb to 2020 to 2022). Turning to the overall study: The collaborator samples originated in the United States, Italy and Spain and spanned the acute and convalescent phases of COVID-19. The prospective study material was composed of cDNA or gDNA derived from T cells, B-cell-depleted T cells, or PBMCs. Where HLA class I and class II types were available, the types were taken from metadata supplied by the sample provider, not from assay-based typing. The samples were drawn from the first 160 participants of the ongoing ImmuneRACE study and from 950 to 1,500 subjects provided by 6 global collaborators. A de-identified subject ID, COVID-19 status, age in years and sex were almost always included in the sample metadata. A freely available public database, intended as a resource for researchers studying the immune response to SARS-CoV-2, is where the repertoires were released. The dataset comprised deeply sampled blood TCRbeta repertoires from subjects exposed to, actively infected with, or recovered from COVID-19.

The paper as a whole reports these results and caveats: Clinical and demographic metadata were provided uncurated, with the amount varying by source and participant.

The junction carries 10 bases between V and J, which are trimmed by 4 bases and 4 bases respectively. The CDR3 measures 13 amino acids from cysteine to phenylalanine. The only DNA kept is the CDR3, 39 bases in frame from the first base. CDR1 and CDR2, looked up from the germline V gene (reference sequence), are LGHDT and YNNKEL. A remark on this clone: Its recognized antigen is unknown. No much larger clonotype is one base removed from it; base qualities were not supplied.

TCRbeta CDR3 regions were amplified from genomic DNA by means of the immunoSEQ Assay, a bias-controlled multiplex PCR. Per the original workflow: The number of nucleated cells in each sample was estimated by amplification of reference gene primers within the assay. Sequence reads were collapsed and filtered to measure the absolute abundance of every unique TCRbeta CDR3 rearrangement. For each sample, productive Simpson clonality was calculated as the square root of Simpson's diversity index across productive rearrangements. In its TCRdb copy, this immuneACCESS table keeps in-frame sequences only and misses some clones. Where compared with another copy, unresolved V genes explain less than half of these, and the others have no known cause. The DNA gave D and trimming, while V, J and clone size come from that table. A total of approximately 12,000 clones appear in this sample, 82% of them only once. The ten most abundant clones make up around 4% of the sample.

Whole blood was collected in K2EDTA tubes by collaborating institutions according to the institutions' own protocols. Collaborator samples were shipped for TCRbeta analysis as frozen whole blood, isolated PBMCs, or DNA extracted from either sample type. The origin of this receptor is a woman aged 60-75 years with acute or convalescent COVID-19. The receptor chain draws on TRBV3-1 (or the pseudogene TRBV3-2) and TRBJ2-5, with TRBD2 as a weak D call on 5 bases. The source material was peripheral blood. This receptor carries the CDR3 CASSLRAVETQYF. In nucleotides, the sequence is TGTGCCAGCAGCCTGCGGGCAGTAGAGACCCAGTACTTC.